Below, 24 T cell receptor beta chains from the same sample are listed, as sequenced in a study of radiotherapy plus CTLA-4 blockade in lung cancer listed by TCRdb under 2018. The library came from the immunoSEQ multiplex PCR assay. The table comes from immuneACCESS by way of TCRdb, which keeps in-frame sequences with V and J called. Part of the clones is missing from these tables; in studies checked, under half for an unresolved V gene and the rest for unknown reasons. Recorded for this sample are over 85,000 clones; roughly 88% of them occurred a single time. The ten biggest clones cover 4.5% to 6% of the sample. Source: peripheral blood, taken from a patient treated with radiotherapy plus ipilimumab. The receptors here all came from a human donor with non-small cell lung cancer that progressed on radiotherapy plus ipilimumab.

This chain connects TRBV2 to TRBJ1-5, with TRBD1 as a possible D gene (6 bases). Germline values: CDR1 SNHLY, CDR2 FYNNEI. Trimming shortened V by 6 bases and J by 5 bases, and 11 bases separated the two germline ends. The CDR3 has 13 residues. As DNA, the CDR3 is TGTGCCAGCAGCTACAGGGAGGATCAGCCCCAGCATTTT. It is translated as CASSYREDQPQHF.

The chain employs TRBV15 and TRBJ2-1, with D uncertain. CDR3 size: 15 residues. V was cut by 1 base and J by 4 bases, with 11 bases left in between. The V gene's germline CDR1 is LNHNV and CDR2 YYDKDF (reference sequence). CDR3 nucleotide sequence: TGTGCCACCAGCAGAGCTTCGACTGGGTACAATGAGCAGTTCTTC. Its translation: CATSRASTGYNEQFF. Filled out from reference TRBV15 and TRBJ2-1, the complete variable domain reads DAMVIQNPRYQVTQFGKPVTLSCSQTLNHNVMYWYQQKSSQAPKLLFHYYDKDFNNEADTPDNFQSRRPNTSFCFLDIRSPGLGDTAMYLCATSRASTGYNEQFFGPGTRLTVL.

The CDR3 nucleotides read TGTGCCAGTAGTGCCCAGGGGGAGAGCAATCAGCCCCAGCATTTT. It is translated as CASSAQGESNQPQHF. The genes are TRBV19 and TRBJ1-5, with 7 bases matching TRBD1. J lost 1 base, V lost 5 bases, and 5 bases had no gene match. From germline, CDR1 is LNHDA and CDR2 SQIVND (reference sequence). The CDR3 consists of 15 residues.

CDR3 sequence reads: CASSPGVMNTEAFF. The DNA of the CDR3 is TGTGCCAGCAGTCCAGGAGTCATGAACACTGAAGCTTTCTTT. V usage is TRBV6-5 and J usage is TRBJ1-1; no reliable D call. The germline V and J ends were trimmed by 5 bases and 0 bases, with 10 bases remaining between them. This CDR3 is built from 14 residues. The germline CDR1 and CDR2 sequences are MNHEY and SVGAGI.

The V gene is TRBV27, the J gene TRBJ2-5; TRBD1 matches 10 bases. The DNA matches TRBJ2-7 better at its end, which makes the J call doubtful. CDR1 and CDR2 (germline): MNHEY, SMNVEV (reference sequence). The CDR3 runs to 15 residues. CDR3 DNA sequence: TGTGCCAGCAGGCCGGGACAGGGGTTTATCTACGAGCAGTACTTC. Translation: CASRPGQGFIYEQYF.

This clone was observed a single time. This chain links TRBV5-1 with TRBJ1-1; D is undetermined. Trimming shortened V by 0 bases and J by 2 bases, and 8 bases separated the two germline ends. This CDR3 is 14 amino acids long. Germline assignment: CDR1 SGHRS and CDR2 YFSETQ. The chain's CDR3 is CASSLATGNTEAFF. The CDR3 DNA sequence: TGCGCCAGCAGCTTGGCCACGGGAAACACTGAAGCTTTCTTT.

This chain links TRBV5-6 with TRBJ1-1; D is uncertain. The CDR3 is 16 residues long. V was clipped by 0 bases and J by 1 base, with 13 bases between them. Germline V CDR1 and CDR2: SGHDT, YYEEEE. CDR3: CASSLVGWGRNTEAFF. CDR3 nucleotide sequence: TGTGCCAGCAGCTTGGTAGGTTGGGGTCGGAACACTGAAGCTTTCTTT.

This clone was seen only once. This chain uses TRBV6-1 with TRBJ2-7; D is perhaps TRBD1 or TRBD2 (6 bases each). The length of the CDR3 is 13 residues. Germline CDR1 is MNHNS and CDR2 is SASEGT. V lost 10 bases, J lost 3 bases, and 16 bases lay in between. For the CDR3, the DNA is TGTGCCACCCGAGGGGGGCTTCGCTACGAGCAGTACTTC. Its translation: CATRGGLRYEQYF.

The chain uses TRBV18 and TRBJ2-1; 12 bases are shared with TRBD2. Germline V gene lookup returns CDR1 KGHSH and CDR2 LQKENI. The V segment lost 2 bases and the J segment 8 bases; nucleotides outside the gene matches: 7. The CDR3 has 16 amino acids. CDR3 loop: CASSPSSSGRADEQFF. CDR3 DNA: TGTGCCAGCTCACCATCCTCTAGCGGGAGGGCCGATGAGCAGTTCTTC.

The rearrangement joins TRBV9 to TRBJ1-5, with 7 bases identical to TRBD1. Germline CDR1 reads SGDLS; CDR2 reads YYNGEE. This CDR3 is built from 14 residues. With V trimmed by 0 bases and J by 8 bases, 5 bases remained unmatched. The CDR3 here is CASSVGQGWEPQHF. The CDR3 region has the DNA TGTGCCAGCAGCGTAGGACAGGGCTGGGAGCCCCAGCATTTT.

The V gene is TRBV7-9, the J gene TRBJ1-1; no clear D. This CDR3 is built from 11 residues. Germline CDR1 is SEHNR and CDR2 is FQNEAQ (reference sequence). V lost 4 bases to trimming and J lost 7 bases, with 7 bases between them. The CDR3 nucleotides are TGTGCCAGCAGCTCGGGGTATGAAGCTTTCTTT. Translated: CASSSGYEAFF.

This clone has a handful of counts. The rearrangement links TRBV5-4 to TRBJ1-4; TRBD1 aligns across 7 bases. Germline-derived CDR1 and CDR2 are SGHNT and YYREEE (reference sequence). V gave up 4 bases and J gave up 7 bases; unmatched junction bases: 13. CDR3 size: 16 residues. CDR3 loop: CASSRSPGTVTEKLFF. CDR3 sequence (DNA): TGTGCCAGCAGCCGAAGCCCCGGGACAGTAACTGAAAAACTGTTTTTT.

This clone was recorded once. The J gene is TRBJ2-1, the V gene TRBV7-3; 11 nucleotides agree with TRBD2. Germline trimming cut 5 bases from V and 6 bases from J; bases unmatched to any gene: 9. This CDR3 spans 16 amino acids. Germline CDR1 and CDR2: SGHTA and FQGTGA. CDR3 protein: CASSAQLAGARNEQFF. The CDR3 bases are TGTGCCAGCAGCGCCCAACTAGCGGGAGCCCGCAATGAGCAGTTCTTC.

Notes on this clone: The sample contains more than one DNA sequence encoding this CDR3. The chain couples TRBV2 to TRBJ1-1; the D is unclear. Trimming left V 3 bases short and J 0 bases short, with 5 bases between. The CDR3 spans 13 residues. Germline V gene lookup returns CDR1 SNHLY and CDR2 FYNNEI. The CDR3 sequence: CASSEELNTEAFF. DNA for the CDR3: TGTGCCAGCAGTGAGGAGTTGAACACTGAAGCTTTCTTT.

This clone was counted once. The genes are TRBV11-2 and TRBJ2-2; D is ambiguous. Trimming cost V 5 bases and J 2 bases, with 0 bases left between them. Germline CDR1 is SGHAT and CDR2 is FQNNGV. The CDR3 is 11 amino acids. The chain's CDR3 is CASSNTGELFF. In DNA, the CDR3 is TGTGCCAGCAGCAACACCGGGGAGCTGTTTTTT.

The chain carries TRBV5-4 and TRBJ2-1, with D perhaps being TRBD1 or TRBD2 (5 bases each). The CDR3 contains 15 residues. Germline loops: CDR1 SGHNT, CDR2 YYREEE (reference sequence). Trimming stripped 5 bases from V and 8 bases from J, with 20 bases between. The CDR3 region has the DNA TGTGCCAGCAGGCGAACCGGGACGGCCATCGATGAGCAGTTCTTC. Encoded protein: CASRRTGTAIDEQFF.

J is TRBJ2-3 and V is TRBV7-8, with 7 bases lining up with TRBD1. The CDR3 totals 16 residues. The J segment lost 4 bases and the V segment lost 5 bases, leaving 12 bases of the junction unmatched. Per germline, CDR1 SGHVS and CDR2 FQNEAQ. The CDR3 region has the DNA TGTGCCAGCAGCCACGGTCCAGGGGGTCTAGCAGATACGCAGTATTTT. It is translated as CASSHGPGGLADTQYF.

The rearrangement joins TRBV6-5 to TRBJ2-3, with 8 positions matching TRBD2. This CDR3 spans 16 amino acids. After removal of 4 bases from V and 1 base from J, the junction contained 7 bases not matched to a gene. The V gene's germline CDR1 is MNHEY and CDR2 SVGAGI. In nucleotides, the CDR3 is TGTGCCAGCAGTTCCGAACTAGCGGTAGGCACAGATACGCAGTATTTT. Amino acids: CASSSELAVGTDTQYF.

Only a few counts were recorded for this clone. The genes are TRBV5-4 and TRBJ2-7, with unresolved D. V was clipped by 10 bases and J by 1 base, with 15 bases between them. In germline, CDR1 is SGHNT, CDR2 YYREEE (reference sequence). This CDR3 has 13 residues. The CDR3 region has the DNA TGTGCCTGGACCGGTGGCAAGTCCTACGAGCAGTACTTC. Translation: CAWTGGKSYEQYF.

The chain links TRBV4-1 to TRBJ2-7; TRBD2 matches at 8 bases. The CDR3 spans 15 residues. Trimming cost V 1 base and J 4 bases; bases outside gene matches: 6. Germline V CDR1 and CDR2: MGHRA, YSYEKL. The CDR3 DNA is TGCGCCAGCAGCCAAGCCCCGGGGGGGTTATACGAGCAGTACTTC. As protein: CASSQAPGGLYEQYF.

A single count supports this clone. Because it lacks the conserved phenylalanine or tryptophan at the end, this CDR3 is likely a read error. The DNA is omitted, as the CDR3 cannot be located on it reliably, and the CDR3 follows TCRdb's listing. V gene TRBV30 combines with J gene TRBJ2-3; the tabulated D call, TRBD2, remains unverified against the DNA. Germline CDR1 reads GTSNPN; CDR2 reads SVGIG (reference sequence). Both ends counted, the CDR3 spans 16 residues. CDR3 loop: CAWSLPGLGITDTQSS.

The J gene is TRBJ2-1, the V gene TRBV10-2; D perhaps matches TRBD2 (5 bases). Germline-derived CDR1 and CDR2 are WSHSY and SAAADI. V shed 7 bases and J shed 7 bases, with 11 bases lying between them. The CDR3 covers 12 residues. The CDR3 spells CASNPPGNEQFF. The CDR3 DNA reads as TGCGCCAGCAACCCCCCGGGGAATGAGCAGTTCTTC.

Only a few counts were recorded for this clone. This chain uses TRBV6-8 with TRBJ2-5; 11 bases agree with TRBD2. Looked up from germline, CDR1 is MNHGY and CDR2 is SAAAGT. This CDR3 has 15 residues. Losses at the gene ends were 5 bases for V and 4 bases for J; bases not matched to a gene: 6. The CDR3 bases are TGTGCCAGCAGTGCTATAGCGGGAGGGCCAGAGACCCAGTACTTC. It is translated as CASSAIAGGPETQYF.

V usage is TRBV4-1 and J usage is TRBJ2-3; 13 positions match TRBD2. V trimming: 4 bases; J trimming: 3 bases; junction bases outside the gene matches: 4. This CDR3 is built from 16 residues. CDR1 MGHRA and CDR2 YSYEKL come from the germline V gene. This CDR3 reads CASSPTSGRVTDTQYF. The DNA for the CDR3 is TGCGCCAGCAGCCCCACTAGCGGGAGGGTGACAGATACGCAGTATTTT.